This TCR beta chain derives from a study of shared clonotypes between healthy human individuals. General observations from the study: What rarefaction showed was incomplete sorted-subset sequencing despite large depth. Several donors shared approximately 5% of their naive CD4 clonotypes. Naive subsets typically showed greater estimated richness than memory subsets.

The CDR3 spans 14 residues. Losses at the gene ends were 8 bases for V and 4 bases for J; bases not matched to a gene: 7. Looked up from germline, CDR1 is SGHAT and CDR2 is FQNNGV. Every subset's genomic DNA went evenly onto several immunoSEQ plates. Profiling relied on immunoSEQ multiplex PCR, and the TCRdb table lists in-frame clones only, not all of them. The table has more than 2 million clones, nearly 97% seen once. Worth noting for this clone: The antigen is undetermined.

The rearrangement uses TRBV11-2 and TRBJ2-1; 8 nucleotides match TRBD2. Sequencing input: naive CD4+ T cells sorted from blood. Specified subset: CD45RA+ positively selected. The sequence came from a man between 18 and 35 years old in good health. The CDR3 reads CASGRASGYNEQFF. CDR3 bases: TGTGCCAGCGGAAGGGCTAGCGGGTACAATGAGCAGTTCTTC.